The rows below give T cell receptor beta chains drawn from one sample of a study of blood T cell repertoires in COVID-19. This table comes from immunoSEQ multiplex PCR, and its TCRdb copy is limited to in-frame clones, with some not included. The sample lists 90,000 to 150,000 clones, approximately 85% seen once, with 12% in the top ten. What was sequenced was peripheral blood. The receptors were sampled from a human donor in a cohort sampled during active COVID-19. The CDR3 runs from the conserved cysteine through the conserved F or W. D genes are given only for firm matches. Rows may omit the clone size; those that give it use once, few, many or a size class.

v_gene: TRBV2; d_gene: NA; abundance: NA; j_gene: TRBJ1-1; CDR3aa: CASAEEVRTEAFF; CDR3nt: TGTGCCAGCGCAGAAGAGGTAAGGACTGAAGCTTTCTTT
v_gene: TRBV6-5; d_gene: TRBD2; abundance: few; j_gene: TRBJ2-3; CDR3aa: CASRSTLAGADTQYF; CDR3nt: TGTGCCAGCAGAAGCACCCTAGCGGGGGCAGATACGCAGTATTTT
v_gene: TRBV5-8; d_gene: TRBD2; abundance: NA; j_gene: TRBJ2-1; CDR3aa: CASSPRGGVYDEQFF; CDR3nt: TGTGCCAGCAGCCCCCGGGGGGGAGTTTACGATGAGCAGTTCTTC
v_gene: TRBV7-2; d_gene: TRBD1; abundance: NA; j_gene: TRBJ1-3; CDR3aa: CASSPGGSGNTIYF; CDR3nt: TGTGCCAGCAGCCCAGGGGGTTCTGGAAACACCATATATTTT
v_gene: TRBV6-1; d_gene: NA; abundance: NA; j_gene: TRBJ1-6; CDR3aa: CASSEVSRGAMTLHF; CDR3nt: TGTGCCAGCAGTGAGGTTTCGCGGGGGGCGATGACCCTCCACTTT
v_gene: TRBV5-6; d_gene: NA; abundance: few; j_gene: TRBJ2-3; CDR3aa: CASRKSDTQYF; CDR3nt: TGTGCCAGCAGGAAGAGTGATACGCAGTATTTT
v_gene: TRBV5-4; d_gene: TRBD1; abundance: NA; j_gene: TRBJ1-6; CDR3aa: CASRSDREPTSPLHF; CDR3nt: TGTGCCAGCAGATCCGACAGGGAACCAACTTCACCCCTCCACTTT
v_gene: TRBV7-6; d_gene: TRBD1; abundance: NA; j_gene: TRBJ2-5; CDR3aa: CASRTPDRQGAGETQYF; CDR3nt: TGTGCCAGCAGAACGCCTGACCGACAGGGGGCGGGGGAGACCCAGTACTTC
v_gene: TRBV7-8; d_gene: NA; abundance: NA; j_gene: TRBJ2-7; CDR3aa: CASSLVGGGVYEQYF; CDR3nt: TGTGCCAGCAGCTTAGTCGGAGGGGGCGTTTACGAGCAGTACTTC
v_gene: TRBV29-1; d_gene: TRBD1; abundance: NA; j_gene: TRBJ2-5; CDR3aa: CSVEGQGGTKYF; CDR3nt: TGCAGCGTCGAGGGACAGGGGGGGACCAAGTACTTC
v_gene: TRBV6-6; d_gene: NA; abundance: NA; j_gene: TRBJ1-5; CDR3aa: CASSYDIYSNQPQHF; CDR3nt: TGTGCCAGCAGTTACGACATCTATAGCAATCAGCCCCAGCATTTT
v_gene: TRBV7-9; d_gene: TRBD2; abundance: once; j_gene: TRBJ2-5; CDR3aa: CASSVSGGQETQYF; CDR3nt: TGTGCCAGCAGCGTGAGCGGGGGCCAAGAGACCCAGTACTTC
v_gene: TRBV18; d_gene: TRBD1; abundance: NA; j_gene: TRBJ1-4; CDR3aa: CASSPGTDEKLFF; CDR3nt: TGTGCCAGCTCCCCGGGGACAGATGAAAAACTGTTTTTT
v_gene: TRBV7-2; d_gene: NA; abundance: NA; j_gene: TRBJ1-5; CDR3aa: CASSKGVWQPQHF; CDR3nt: TGTGCCAGCAGTAAAGGGGTTTGGCAGCCCCAGCATTTT
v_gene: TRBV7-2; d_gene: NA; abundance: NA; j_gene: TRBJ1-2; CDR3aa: CASSLGPANYGYTF; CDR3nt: TGTGCCAGCAGCTTAGGCCCAGCTAACTATGGCTACACCTTC
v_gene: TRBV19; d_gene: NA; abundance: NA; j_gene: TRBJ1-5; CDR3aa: CASSPGVGQPQHF; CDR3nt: TGTGCCAGTAGTCCAGGGGTGGGTCAGCCCCAGCATTTT
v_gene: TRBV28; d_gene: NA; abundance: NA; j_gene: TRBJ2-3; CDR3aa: CASRGSGGAPDTQYF; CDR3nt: TGTGCCAGCAGGGGCAGTGGCGGGGCGCCAGATACGCAGTATTTT
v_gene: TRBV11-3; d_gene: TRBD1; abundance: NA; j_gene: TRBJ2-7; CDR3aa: CASSPGGSYEQYF; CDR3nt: TGTGCCAGCAGCCCAGGGGGCTCCTACGAGCAGTACTTC